This TCR beta chain was captured by sequencing in a study of shared clonotypes between healthy human individuals. The CDR3 totals 18 residues. Germline values: CDR1 SGHRS, CDR2 YFSETQ. V lost 1 base to trimming and J lost 0 bases, with 19 bases between them. Method: immunoSEQ multiplex PCR; TCRdb's copy keeps in-frame clones and lacks some. The sample gives around 100,000 clones, about 72% of which show up once; around 24% is in the top ten. The sequencing input was memory CD8+ T cells sorted from blood. Described subset: CD45RO+ cells pooled with CCR7-negative TemRA cells. This clonotype originated in a woman between 25 and 40 years old in good health. The V call is TRBV5-1, the J call TRBJ1-1; D may be TRBD1 (6 bases). The CDR3 sequence: CASSLIPGGAGMNTEAFF. The CDR3 DNA reads TGCGCCAGCAGCTTGATTCCCGGGGGCGCCGGAATGAACACTGAAGCTTTCTTT.